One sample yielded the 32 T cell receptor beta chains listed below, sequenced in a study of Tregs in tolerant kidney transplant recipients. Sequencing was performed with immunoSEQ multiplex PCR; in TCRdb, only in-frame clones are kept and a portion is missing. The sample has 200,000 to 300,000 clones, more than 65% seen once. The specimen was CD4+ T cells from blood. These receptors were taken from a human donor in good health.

CDR3 protein: CASSPGGSATNEKLFF. CDR3 DNA: TGTGCCAGCTCACCGGGGGGATCGGCAACTAATGAAAAACTGTTTTTT. The chain is built from TRBV18 and TRBJ1-4; a weak D match, TRBD1 (5 bases). Trimming left V 3 bases short and J 0 bases short, with 11 bases between. CDR3 size: 16 residues. CDR1 is KGHSH and CDR2 is LQKENI in the germline V gene.

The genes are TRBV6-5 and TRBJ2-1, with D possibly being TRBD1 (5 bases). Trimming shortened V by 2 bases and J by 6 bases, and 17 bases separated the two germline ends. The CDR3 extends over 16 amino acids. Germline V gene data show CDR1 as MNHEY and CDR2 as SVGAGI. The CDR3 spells CASSYPVPSGANEQFF. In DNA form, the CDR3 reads TGTGCCAGCAGTTACCCGGTCCCCAGTGGGGCCAATGAGCAGTTCTTC.

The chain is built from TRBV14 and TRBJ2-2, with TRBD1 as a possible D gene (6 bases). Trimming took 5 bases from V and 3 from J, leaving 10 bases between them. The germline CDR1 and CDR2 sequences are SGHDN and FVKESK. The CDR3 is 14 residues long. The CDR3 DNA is TGTGCCAGCAGCAGTCAGGGGTACACCGGGGAGCTGTTTTTT. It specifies CASSSQGYTGELFF.

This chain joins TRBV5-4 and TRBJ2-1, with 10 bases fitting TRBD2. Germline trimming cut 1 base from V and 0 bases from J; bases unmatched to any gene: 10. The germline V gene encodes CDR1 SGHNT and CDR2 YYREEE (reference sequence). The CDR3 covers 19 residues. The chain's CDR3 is CASSLLTAGGGGSYNEQFF. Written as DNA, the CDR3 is TGTGCCAGCAGCTTGTTGACAGCGGGAGGGGGAGGCTCCTACAATGAGCAGTTCTTC.

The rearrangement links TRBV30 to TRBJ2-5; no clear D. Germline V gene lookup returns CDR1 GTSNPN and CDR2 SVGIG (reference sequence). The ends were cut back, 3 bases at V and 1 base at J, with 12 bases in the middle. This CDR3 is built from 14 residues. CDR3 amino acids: CAWRVMGSQETQYF. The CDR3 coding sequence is TGTGCCTGGAGGGTGATGGGCAGCCAAGAGACCCAGTACTTC.

In DNA form, the CDR3 reads TGTGCCAGCAGCTTAGCCGGGACTCAAAAGGCGCCCCAGCATTTT. It specifies CASSLAGTQKAPQHF. The V call is TRBV7-2, the J call TRBJ1-5; possible D gene TRBD1, 5 bases. Germline assignment: CDR1 SGHTA and CDR2 FQGNSA. Trimming took 0 bases from V and 9 from J, leaving 15 bases between them. The CDR3 is 15 residues long. The variable domain in full, completed from reference TRBV7-2 and TRBJ1-5, reads GAGVSQSPSNKVTEKGKDVELRCDPISGHTALYWYRQSLGQGLEFLIYFQGNSAPDKSGLPSDRFSAERTGGSVSTLTIQRTQQEDSAVYLCASSLAGTQKAPQHFGDGTRLSIL.

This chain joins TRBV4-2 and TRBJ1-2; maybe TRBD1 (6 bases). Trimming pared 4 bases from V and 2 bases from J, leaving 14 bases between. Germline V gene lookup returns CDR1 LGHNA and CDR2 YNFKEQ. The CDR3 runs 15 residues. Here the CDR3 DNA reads TGTGCCAGCAGCCCACTATCTGGACAGAACTATGGCTACACCTTC. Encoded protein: CASSPLSGQNYGYTF.

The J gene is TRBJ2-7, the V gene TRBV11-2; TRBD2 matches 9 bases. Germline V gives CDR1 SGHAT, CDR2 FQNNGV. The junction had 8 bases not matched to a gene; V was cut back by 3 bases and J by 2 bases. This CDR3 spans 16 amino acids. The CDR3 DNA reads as TGTGCCAGCAGCTTTTCAGCAGCGGGAGGAGCCTACGAGCAGTACTTC. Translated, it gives CASSFSAAGGAYEQYF.

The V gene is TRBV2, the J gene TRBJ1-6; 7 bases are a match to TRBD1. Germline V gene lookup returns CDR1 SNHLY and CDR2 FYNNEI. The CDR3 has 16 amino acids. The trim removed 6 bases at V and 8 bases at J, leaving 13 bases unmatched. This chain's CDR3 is CASSATGGGWDSPLHF. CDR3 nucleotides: TGTGCCAGCAGCGCGACTGGAGGGGGCTGGGATTCACCCCTCCACTTT.

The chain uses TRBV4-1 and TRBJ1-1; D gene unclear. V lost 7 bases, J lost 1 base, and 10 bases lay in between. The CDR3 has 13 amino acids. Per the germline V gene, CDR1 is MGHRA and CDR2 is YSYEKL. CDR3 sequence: CASKRQANTEAFF. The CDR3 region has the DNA TGCGCCAGCAAGAGGCAGGCGAACACTGAAGCTTTCTTT.

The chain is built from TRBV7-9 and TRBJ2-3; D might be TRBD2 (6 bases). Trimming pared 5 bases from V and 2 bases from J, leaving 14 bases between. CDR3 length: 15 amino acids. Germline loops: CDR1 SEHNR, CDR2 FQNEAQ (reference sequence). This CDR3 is CASSRGLPSTDTQYF. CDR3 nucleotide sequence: TGTGCCAGCAGCCGGGGACTTCCTTCCACAGATACGCAGTATTTT. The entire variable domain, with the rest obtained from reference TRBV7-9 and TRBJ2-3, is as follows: DTGVSQNPRHKITKRGQNVTFRCDPISEHNRLYWYRQTLGQGPEFLTYFQNEAQLEKSRLLSDRFSAERPKGSFSTLEIQRTEQGDSAMYLCASSRGLPSTDTQYFGPGTRLTVL.

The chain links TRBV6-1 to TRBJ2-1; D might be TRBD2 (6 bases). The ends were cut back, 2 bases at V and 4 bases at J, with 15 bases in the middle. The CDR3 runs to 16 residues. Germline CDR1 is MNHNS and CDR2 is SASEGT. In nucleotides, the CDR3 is TGTGCCAGCAGTGAATTTTTAGCGGCAACATACAATGAGCAGTTCTTC. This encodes CASSEFLAATYNEQFF.

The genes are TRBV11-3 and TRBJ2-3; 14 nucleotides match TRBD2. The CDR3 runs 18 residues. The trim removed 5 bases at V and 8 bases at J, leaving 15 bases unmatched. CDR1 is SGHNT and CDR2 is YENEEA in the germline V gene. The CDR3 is CASSPGTSGRAAGGTQYF. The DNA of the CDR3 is TGTGCCAGCAGCCCCGGGACTAGCGGGAGAGCGGCCGGGGGTACGCAGTATTTT.

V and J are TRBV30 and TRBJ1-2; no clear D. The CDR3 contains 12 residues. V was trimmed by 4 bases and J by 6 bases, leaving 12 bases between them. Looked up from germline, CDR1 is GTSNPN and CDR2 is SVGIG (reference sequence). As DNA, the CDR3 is TGTGCCTGGATGGACGGTGGGGATGGCTACACCTTC. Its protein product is CAWMDGGDGYTF.

CDR3 amino acids: CASSSVGEANYGYTF. The CDR3 region has the DNA TGTGCCAGCAGCTCGGTAGGAGAGGCCAACTATGGCTACACCTTC. The chain joins TRBV5-6 to TRBJ1-2; D is uncertain. The length of the CDR3 is 15 residues. V was shortened by 3 bases and J by 2 bases, with 14 bases between the two germline ends. Germline V gene lookup returns CDR1 SGHDT and CDR2 YYEEEE.

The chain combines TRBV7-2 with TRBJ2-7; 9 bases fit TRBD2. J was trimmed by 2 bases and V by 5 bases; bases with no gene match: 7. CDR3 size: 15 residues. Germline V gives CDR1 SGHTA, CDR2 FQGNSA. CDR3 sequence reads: CASSPLAGGTYEQYF. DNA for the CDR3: TGTGCCAGCAGCCCATTGGCGGGGGGGACCTACGAGCAGTACTTC.

CDR3 loop: CASSSVRLFYEQYF. CDR3 in DNA: TGTGCCAGCAGCTCTGTACGCCTCTTCTACGAGCAGTACTTC. The chain employs TRBV7-2 and TRBJ2-7; D remains unclear. Between the trimmed V and J ends, which lost 4 bases and 3 bases, there was a span of 13 bases. This CDR3 contains 14 residues. Germline V gives CDR1 SGHTA, CDR2 FQGNSA.

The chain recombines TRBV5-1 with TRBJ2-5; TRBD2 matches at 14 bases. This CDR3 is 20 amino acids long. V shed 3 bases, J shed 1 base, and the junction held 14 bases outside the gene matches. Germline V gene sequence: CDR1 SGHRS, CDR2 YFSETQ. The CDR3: CASSSGLAGGLIGAQETQYF. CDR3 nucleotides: TGCGCCAGCAGCTCAGGACTAGCGGGAGGCTTAATAGGGGCCCAAGAGACCCAGTACTTC.

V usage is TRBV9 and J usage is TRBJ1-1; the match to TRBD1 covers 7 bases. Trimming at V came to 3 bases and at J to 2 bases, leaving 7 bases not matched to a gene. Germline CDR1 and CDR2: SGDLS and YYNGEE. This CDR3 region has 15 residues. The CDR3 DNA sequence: TGTGCCAGCAGCGCCCAGGACAGGATAAACACTGAAGCTTTCTTT. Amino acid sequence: CASSAQDRINTEAFF.

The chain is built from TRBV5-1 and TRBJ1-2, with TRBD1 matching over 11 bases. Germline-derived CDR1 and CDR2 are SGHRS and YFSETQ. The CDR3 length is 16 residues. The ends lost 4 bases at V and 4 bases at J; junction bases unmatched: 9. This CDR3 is CASSPDPGTGGYGYTF. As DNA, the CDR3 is TGCGCCAGCAGCCCGGACCCCGGGACAGGGGGCTATGGCTACACCTTC.

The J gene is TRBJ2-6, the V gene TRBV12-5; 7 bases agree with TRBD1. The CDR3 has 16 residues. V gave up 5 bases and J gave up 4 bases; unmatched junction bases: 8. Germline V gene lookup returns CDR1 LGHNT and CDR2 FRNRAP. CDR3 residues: CASGDGTVAGANVLTF. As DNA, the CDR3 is TGTGCTAGTGGTGACGGGACAGTAGCCGGGGCCAACGTCCTGACTTTC.

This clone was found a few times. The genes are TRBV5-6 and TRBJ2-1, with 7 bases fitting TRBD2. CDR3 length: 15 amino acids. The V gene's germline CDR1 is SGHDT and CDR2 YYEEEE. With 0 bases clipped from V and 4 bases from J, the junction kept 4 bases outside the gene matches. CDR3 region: CASSLDVGGYNEQFF. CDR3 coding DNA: TGTGCCAGCAGCTTGGATGTGGGAGGGTACAATGAGCAGTTCTTC.

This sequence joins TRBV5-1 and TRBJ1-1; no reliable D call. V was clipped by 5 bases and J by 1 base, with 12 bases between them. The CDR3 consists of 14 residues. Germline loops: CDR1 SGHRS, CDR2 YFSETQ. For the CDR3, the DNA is TGCGCCAGCAGATCGGCGAATGGGAACACTGAAGCTTTCTTT. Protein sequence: CASRSANGNTEAFF.

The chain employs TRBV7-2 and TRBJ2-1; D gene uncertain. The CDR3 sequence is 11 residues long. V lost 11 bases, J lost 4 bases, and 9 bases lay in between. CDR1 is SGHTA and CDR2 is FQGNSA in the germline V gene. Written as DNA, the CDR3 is TGTGCCCTGGGGAATTACAATGAGCAGTTCTTC. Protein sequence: CALGNYNEQFF.

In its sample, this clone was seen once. The CDR3 nucleotides are TGTGCTAGTGGCCGCAATCAGCCCCAGCATTTT. Its protein is CASGRNQPQHF. The chain links TRBV12-5 to TRBJ1-5; D unclear. Per germline, CDR1 LGHNT and CDR2 FRNRAP. The CDR3 totals 11 residues. Trimming removed 6 bases from V and 2 bases from J, with 2 bases in between.

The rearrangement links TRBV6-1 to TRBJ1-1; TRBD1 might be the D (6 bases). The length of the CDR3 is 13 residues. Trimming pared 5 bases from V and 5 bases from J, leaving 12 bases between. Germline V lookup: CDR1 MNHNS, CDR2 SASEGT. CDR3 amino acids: CASSQQGGTEAFF. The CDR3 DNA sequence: TGTGCCAGCAGTCAACAGGGAGGGACTGAAGCTTTCTTT.

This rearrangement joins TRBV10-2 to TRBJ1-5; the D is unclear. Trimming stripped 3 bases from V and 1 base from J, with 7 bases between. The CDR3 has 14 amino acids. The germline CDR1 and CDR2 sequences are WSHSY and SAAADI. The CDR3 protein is CASSDFVSNQPQHF. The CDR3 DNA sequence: TGCGCCAGCAGTGATTTCGTCAGCAATCAGCCCCAGCATTTT.

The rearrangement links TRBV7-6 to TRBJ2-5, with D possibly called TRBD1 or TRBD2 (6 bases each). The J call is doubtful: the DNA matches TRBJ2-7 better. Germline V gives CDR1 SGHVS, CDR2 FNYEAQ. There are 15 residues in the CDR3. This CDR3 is CASSFGGGLYYEQYF. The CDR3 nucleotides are TGTGCCAGCAGCTTCGGGGGCGGCCTGTACTACGAGCAGTACTTC.

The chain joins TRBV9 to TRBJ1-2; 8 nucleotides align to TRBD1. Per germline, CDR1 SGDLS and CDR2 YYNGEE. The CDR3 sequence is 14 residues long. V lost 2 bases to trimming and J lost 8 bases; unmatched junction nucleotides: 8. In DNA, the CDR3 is TGTGCCAGCAGCGTTAGGACAGGGCCCTCGGGCTACACCTTC. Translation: CASSVRTGPSGYTF. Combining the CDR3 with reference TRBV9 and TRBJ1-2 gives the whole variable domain DSGVTQTPKHLITATGQRVTLRCSPRSGDLSVYWYQQSLDQGLQFLIQYYNGEERAKGNILERFSAQQFPDLHSELNLSSLELGDSALYFCASSVRTGPSGYTFGSGTRLTVV.

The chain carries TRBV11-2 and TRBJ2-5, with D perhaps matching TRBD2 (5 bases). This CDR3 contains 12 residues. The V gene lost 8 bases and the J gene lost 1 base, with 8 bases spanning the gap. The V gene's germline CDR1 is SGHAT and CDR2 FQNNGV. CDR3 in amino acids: CASRSVQETQYF. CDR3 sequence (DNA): TGTGCCAGCCGTAGCGTCCAAGAGACCCAGTACTTC. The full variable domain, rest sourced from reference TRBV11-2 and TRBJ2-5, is EAGVAQSPRYKIIEKRQSVAFWCNPISGHATLYWYQQILGQGPKLLIQFQNNGVVDDSQLPKDRFSAERLKGVDSTLKIQPAKLEDSAVYLCASRSVQETQYFGPGTRLLVL.

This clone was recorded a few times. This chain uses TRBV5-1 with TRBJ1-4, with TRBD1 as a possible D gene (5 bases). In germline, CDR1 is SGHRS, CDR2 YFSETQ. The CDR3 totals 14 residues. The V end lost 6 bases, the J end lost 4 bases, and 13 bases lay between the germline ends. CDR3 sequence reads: CASKSTGVNEKLFF. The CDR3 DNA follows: TGCGCCAGCAAATCCACGGGGGTTAATGAAAAACTGTTTTTT.

In nucleotides, the CDR3 is TGTGCCAGCAGCAGGGGACAGGGGAACTACAATGAGCAGTTCTTC. It yields the protein CASSRGQGNYNEQFF. V and J are TRBV5-4 and TRBJ2-1; 10 bases fit TRBD1. Germline CDR1 reads SGHNT; CDR2 reads YYREEE (reference sequence). V lost 4 bases and J lost 3; bases outside the gene matches: 4. The CDR3 spans 15 residues.